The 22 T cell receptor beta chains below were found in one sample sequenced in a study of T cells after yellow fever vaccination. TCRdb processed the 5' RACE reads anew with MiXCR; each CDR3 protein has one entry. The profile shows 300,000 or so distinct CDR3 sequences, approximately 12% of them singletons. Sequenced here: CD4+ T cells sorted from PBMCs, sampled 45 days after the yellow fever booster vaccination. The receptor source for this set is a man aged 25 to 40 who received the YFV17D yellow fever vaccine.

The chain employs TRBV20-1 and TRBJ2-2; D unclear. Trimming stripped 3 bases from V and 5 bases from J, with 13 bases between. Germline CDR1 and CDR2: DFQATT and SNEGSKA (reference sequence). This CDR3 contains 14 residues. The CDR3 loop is CSASQHDATGELFF. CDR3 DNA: TGCAGTGCTAGCCAACACGATGCGACCGGGGAGCTGTTTTTT.

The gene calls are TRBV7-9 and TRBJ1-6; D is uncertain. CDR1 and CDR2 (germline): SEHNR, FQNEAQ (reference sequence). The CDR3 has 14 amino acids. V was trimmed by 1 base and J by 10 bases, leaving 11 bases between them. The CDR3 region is CASSLEVPWSPLHF. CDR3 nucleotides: TGTGCCAGCAGCTTAGAGGTCCCGTGGTCACCCCTCCACTTT. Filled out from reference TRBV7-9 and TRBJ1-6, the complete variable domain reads DTGVSQNPRHKITKRGQNVTFRCDPISEHNRLYWYRQTLGQGPEFLTYFQNEAQLEKSRLLSDRFSAERPKGSFSTLEIQRTEQGDSAMYLCASSLEVPWSPLHFGNGTRLTVT.

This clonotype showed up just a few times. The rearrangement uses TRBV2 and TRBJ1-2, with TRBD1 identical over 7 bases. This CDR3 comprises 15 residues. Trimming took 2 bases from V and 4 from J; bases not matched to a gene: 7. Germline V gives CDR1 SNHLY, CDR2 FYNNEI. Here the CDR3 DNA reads TGTGCCAGCAGTGAATTTGGGACAGAGTTCTATGGCTACACCTTC. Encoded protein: CASSEFGTEFYGYTF.

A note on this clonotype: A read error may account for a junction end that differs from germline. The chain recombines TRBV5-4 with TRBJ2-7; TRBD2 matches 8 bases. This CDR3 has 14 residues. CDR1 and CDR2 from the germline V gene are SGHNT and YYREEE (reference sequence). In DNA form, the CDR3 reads TGTGCCAGCAGCTTGGGAGGGACTAGAAACGAGCACTACTTC. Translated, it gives CASSLGGTRNEHYF.

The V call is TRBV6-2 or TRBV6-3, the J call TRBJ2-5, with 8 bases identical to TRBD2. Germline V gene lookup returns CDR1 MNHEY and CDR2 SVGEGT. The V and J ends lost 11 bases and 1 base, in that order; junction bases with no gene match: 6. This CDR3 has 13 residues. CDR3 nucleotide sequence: TGTGCCGGCCAGCGGGAGCCCCAAGAGACCCAGTACTTC. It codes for CAGQREPQETQYF.

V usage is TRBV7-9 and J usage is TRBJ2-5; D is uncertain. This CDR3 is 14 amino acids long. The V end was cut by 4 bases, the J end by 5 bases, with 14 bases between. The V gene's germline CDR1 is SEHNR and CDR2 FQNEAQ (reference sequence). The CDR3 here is CASSSSGTEETQYF. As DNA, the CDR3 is TGTGCCAGCAGCTCGTCGGGCACTGAGGAGACCCAGTACTTC.

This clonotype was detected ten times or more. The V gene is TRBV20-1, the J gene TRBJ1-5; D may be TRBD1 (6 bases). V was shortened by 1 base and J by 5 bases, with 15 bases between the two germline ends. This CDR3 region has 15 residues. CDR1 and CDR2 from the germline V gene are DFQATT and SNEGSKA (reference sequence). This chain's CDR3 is CSARAGGNRDQPQHF. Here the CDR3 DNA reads TGCAGTGCTAGAGCTGGGGGCAACAGGGATCAGCCCCAGCATTTT.

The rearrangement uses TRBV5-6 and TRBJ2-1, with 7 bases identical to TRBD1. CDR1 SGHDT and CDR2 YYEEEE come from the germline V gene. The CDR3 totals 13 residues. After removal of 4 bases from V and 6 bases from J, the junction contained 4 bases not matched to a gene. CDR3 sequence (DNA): TGTGCCAGCAGCCGTACAGGGGTCAATGAGCAGTTCTTC. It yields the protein CASSRTGVNEQFF. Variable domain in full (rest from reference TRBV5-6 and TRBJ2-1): DAGVTQSPTHLIKTRGQQVTLRCSPKSGHDTVSWYQQALGQGPQFIFQYYEEEERQRGNFPDRFSGHQFPNYSSELNVNALLLGDSALYLCASSRTGVNEQFFGPGTRLTVL.

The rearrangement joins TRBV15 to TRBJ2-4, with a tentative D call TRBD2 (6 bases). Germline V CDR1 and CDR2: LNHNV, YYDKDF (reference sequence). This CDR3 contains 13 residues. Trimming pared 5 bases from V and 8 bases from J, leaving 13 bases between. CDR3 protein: CATSGLGRYIQYF. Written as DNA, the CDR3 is TGTGCCACCAGCGGTCTAGGGAGGTACATTCAGTACTTC.

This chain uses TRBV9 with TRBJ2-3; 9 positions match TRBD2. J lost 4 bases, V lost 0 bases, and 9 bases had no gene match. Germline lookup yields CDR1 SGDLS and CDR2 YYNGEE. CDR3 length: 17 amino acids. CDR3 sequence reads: CASSVASLRTSADTQYF. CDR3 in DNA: TGTGCCAGCAGCGTAGCGTCCCTCAGGACTAGCGCAGATACGCAGTATTTT. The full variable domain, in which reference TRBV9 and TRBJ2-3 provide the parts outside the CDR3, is DSGVTQTPKHLITATGQRVTLRCSPRSGDLSVYWYQQSLDQGLQFLIQYYNGEERAKGNILERFSAQQFPDLHSELNLSSLELGDSALYFCASSVASLRTSADTQYFGPGTRLTVL.

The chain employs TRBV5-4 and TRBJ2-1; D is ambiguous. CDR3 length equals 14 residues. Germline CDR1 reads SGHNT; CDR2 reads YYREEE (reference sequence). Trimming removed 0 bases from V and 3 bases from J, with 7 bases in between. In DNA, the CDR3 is TGTGCCAGCAGCTTGGAGCCGCTCTACAATGAGCAGTTCTTC. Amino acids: CASSLEPLYNEQFF. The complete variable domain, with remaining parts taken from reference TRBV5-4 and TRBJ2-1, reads ETGVTQSPTHLIKTRGQQVTLRCSSQSGHNTVSWYQQALGQGPQFIFQYYREEENGRGNFPPRFSGLQFPNYSSELNVNALELDDSALYLCASSLEPLYNEQFFGPGTRLTVL.

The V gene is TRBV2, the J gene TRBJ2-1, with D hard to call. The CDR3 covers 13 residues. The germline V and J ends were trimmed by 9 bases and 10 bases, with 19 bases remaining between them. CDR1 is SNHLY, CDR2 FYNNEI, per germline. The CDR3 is CASRVQSASEQFF. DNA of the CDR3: TGTGCCAGTCGCGTACAGTCCGCCTCCGAGCAGTTCTTC.

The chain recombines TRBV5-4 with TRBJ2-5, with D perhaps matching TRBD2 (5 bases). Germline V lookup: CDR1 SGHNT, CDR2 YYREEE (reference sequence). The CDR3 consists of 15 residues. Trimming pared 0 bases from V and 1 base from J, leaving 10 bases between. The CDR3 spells CASSLEVARQETQYF. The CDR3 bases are TGTGCCAGCAGCTTGGAGGTAGCGCGCCAAGAGACCCAGTACTTC. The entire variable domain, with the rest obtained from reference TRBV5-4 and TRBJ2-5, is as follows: ETGVTQSPTHLIKTRGQQVTLRCSSQSGHNTVSWYQQALGQGPQFIFQYYREEENGRGNFPPRFSGLQFPNYSSELNVNALELDDSALYLCASSLEVARQETQYFGPGTRLLVL.

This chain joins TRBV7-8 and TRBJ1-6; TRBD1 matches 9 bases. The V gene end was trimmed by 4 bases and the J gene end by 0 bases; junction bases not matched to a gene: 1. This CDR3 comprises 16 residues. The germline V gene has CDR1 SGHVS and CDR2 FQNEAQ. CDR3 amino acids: CASSSTGGSYNSPLHF. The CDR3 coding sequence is TGTGCCAGCAGCTCGACAGGGGGCTCCTATAATTCACCCCTCCACTTT.

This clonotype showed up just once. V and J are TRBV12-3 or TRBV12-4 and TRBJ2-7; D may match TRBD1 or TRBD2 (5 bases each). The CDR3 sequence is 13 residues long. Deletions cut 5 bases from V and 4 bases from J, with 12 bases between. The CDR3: CASSEGPKYEQYF. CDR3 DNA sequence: TGTGCCAGCAGTGAGGGACCAAAGTACGAGCAGTACTTC.

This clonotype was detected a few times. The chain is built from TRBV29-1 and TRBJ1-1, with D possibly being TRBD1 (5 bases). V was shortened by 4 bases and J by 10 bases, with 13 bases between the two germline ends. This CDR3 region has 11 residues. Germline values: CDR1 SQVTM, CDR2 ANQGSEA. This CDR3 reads CSVGREQGAFF. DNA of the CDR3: TGCAGCGTTGGCAGGGAGCAGGGAGCTTTCTTT.

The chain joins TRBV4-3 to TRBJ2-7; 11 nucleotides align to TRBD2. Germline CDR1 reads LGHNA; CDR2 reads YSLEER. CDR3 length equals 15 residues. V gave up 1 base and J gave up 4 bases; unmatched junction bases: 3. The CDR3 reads CASSQVTSGSYEQYF. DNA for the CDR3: TGCGCCAGCAGCCAAGTTACTAGCGGGAGTTACGAGCAGTACTTC.

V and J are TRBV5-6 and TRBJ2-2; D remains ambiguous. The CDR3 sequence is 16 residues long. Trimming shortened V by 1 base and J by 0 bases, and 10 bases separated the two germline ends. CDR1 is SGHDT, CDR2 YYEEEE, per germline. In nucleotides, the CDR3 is TGTGCCAGCAGCTTGTCTATCTCTGCGAACACCGGGGAGCTGTTTTTT. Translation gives CASSLSISANTGELFF.

The CDR3: CASTPTSGRADTQYF. In DNA, the CDR3 is TGTGCCAGCACCCCGACTAGCGGGAGGGCAGATACGCAGTATTTT. The genes are TRBV12-3 or TRBV12-4 and TRBJ2-3; 14 positions match TRBD2. The CDR3 runs 15 residues. V shed 7 bases, J shed 4 bases, and the junction held 4 bases outside the gene matches.

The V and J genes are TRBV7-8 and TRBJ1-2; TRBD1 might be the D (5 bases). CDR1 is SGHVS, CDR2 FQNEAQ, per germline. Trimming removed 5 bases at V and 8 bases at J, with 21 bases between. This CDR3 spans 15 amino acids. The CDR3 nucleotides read TGTGCCAGCAGCCCCGTGGGGAGGACAACGATCGGCTACACCTTC. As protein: CASSPVGRTTIGYTF. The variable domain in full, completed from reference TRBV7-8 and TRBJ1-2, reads GAGVSQSPRYKVAKRGQDVALRCDPISGHVSLFWYQQALGQGPEFLTYFQNEAQLDKSGLPSDRFFAERPEGSVSTLKIQRTQQEDSAVYLCASSPVGRTTIGYTFGSGTRLTVV.

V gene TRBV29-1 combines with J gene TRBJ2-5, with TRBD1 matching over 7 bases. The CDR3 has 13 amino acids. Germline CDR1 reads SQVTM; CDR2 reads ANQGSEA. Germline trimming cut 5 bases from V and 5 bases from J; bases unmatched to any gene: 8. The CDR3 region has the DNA TGCAGCGTTCAGCAGGGGGTCCGGGAGACCCAGTACTTC. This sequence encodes CSVQQGVRETQYF.

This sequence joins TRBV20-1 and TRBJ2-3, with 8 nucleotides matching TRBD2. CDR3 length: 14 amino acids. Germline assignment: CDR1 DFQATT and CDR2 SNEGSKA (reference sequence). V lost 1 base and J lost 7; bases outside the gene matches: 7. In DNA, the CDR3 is TGCAGTGCTAGAGGTACTAGCGGTGTATATACGCAGTATTTT. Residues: CSARGTSGVYTQYF.